This T cell receptor beta chain was identified in a study of blood T cell repertoires in COVID-19. Whole-study context: Whether acute or convalescent, the COVID-19 samples came from the United States, Italy and Spain. The cDNA or gDNA used as material had been derived from T cells, B-cell-depleted T cells, or PBMCs.

Original methodology: Estimates of nucleated cell counts were drawn from the amplification of reference gene primers. The assay was immunoSEQ multiplex PCR, and TCRdb's table has in-frame clones only and misses some. Clone size and the V and J calls come from that table; the DNA yielded D and trimming. The sample contains around 63,000 clones, around 70% of which appear only once. This clone has just a few counts. CDR1 LNHDA and CDR2 SQIVND come from the germline V gene (reference sequence). J was trimmed by 7 bases and V by 3 bases; bases with no gene match: 5. This CDR3 has 14 amino acids. The receptor was isolated from a woman aged 50 to 65 with active or convalescent COVID-19. Sample: peripheral blood. The rearrangement links TRBV19 to TRBJ2-2; 7 nucleotides agree with TRBD1. The CDR3 reads CASSIGQDGGELFF. The CDR3 DNA follows: TGTGCCAGTAGTATCGGACAGGATGGCGGGGAGCTGTTTTTT.